This T cell receptor (beta chain) was documented in a study of siplizumab effects on memory and regulatory T cells. Whole-study results and caveats: Naive T cells appeared more varied than memory cells and looked like key alloresponse contributors.

Only in-frame clones appear in the TCRdb table, and some are missing; sequencing was by immunoSEQ multiplex PCR. The sample lists 100,000 or so clones, approximately 94% occurring once. CDR3 length equals 15 residues. Trimming stripped 2 bases from V and 6 bases from J, with 16 bases between. Per the germline V gene, CDR1 is SGHDN and CDR2 is FVKESK. Concerning this clone itself: What it binds is not known.

The receptor was isolated from a human donor in good health. The J gene is TRBJ1-1, the V gene TRBV14; D might be TRBD1 (6 bases). The source material was non-Treg CD4+ T cells sorted from blood. The CDR3 DNA follows: TGTGCCAGCAGCCAACAATCATTACAGGGATCTGAAGCTTTCTTT. Protein: CASSQQSLQGSEAFF.